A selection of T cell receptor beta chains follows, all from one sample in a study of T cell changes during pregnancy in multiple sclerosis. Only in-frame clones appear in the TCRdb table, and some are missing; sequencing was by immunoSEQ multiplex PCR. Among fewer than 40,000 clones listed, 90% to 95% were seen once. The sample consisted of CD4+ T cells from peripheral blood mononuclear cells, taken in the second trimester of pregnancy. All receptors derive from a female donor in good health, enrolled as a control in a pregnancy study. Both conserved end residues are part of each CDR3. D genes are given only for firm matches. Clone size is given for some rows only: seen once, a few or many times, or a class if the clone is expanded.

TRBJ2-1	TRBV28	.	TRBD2	TGTGCCAGCAGCCGTAGCGGGAGTAGCAATGAGCAGTTCTTC	CASSRSGSSNEQFF
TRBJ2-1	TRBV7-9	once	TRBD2	TGTGCCAGCAGCCTTAAAGTTGCAGCGGGGGCTAGAGGGAATGAGCAGTTCTTC	CASSLKVAAGARGNEQFF
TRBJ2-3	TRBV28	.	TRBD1	TGTGCCAGCAGTTCCCCGACAGGGCCCAGCACAGATACGCAGTATTTT	CASSSPTGPSTDTQYF
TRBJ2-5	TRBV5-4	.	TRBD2	TGTGCCAGCAGCTTGGCCGGGACTAGCGAGGAGACCCAGTACTTC	CASSLAGTSEETQYF
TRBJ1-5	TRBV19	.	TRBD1	TGTGCCAGTAGTATAGACGGGACAGACAATCAGCCCCAGCATTTT	CASSIDGTDNQPQHF
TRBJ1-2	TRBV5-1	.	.	TGCGCCAGCAGCTTTACTACTAACTATGGCTACACCTTC	CASSFTTNYGYTF
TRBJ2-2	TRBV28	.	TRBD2	TGTGCCAGCACCTGGGGGGGTCCCGGGGAGCTGTTTTTT	CASTWGGPGELFF
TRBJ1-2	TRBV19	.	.	TGTGCCAGTAGTATTTCACAGTACTATGGCTACACCTTC	CASSISQYYGYTF
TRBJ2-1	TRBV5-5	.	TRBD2	TGTGCCAGCAGCTTGAGAGTAGCGGGAGTACGGGAGCAGTTCTTC	CASSLRVAGVREQFF
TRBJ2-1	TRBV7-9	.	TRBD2	TGTGCCAGCACAGCTTATAGAGTAGCGGGAGTCAATGAGCAGTTCTTC	CASTAYRVAGVNEQFF
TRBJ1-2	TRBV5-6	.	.	TGTGCCAGCAGCTTGGTGAGGCAAGGCTATGGCTACACCTTC	CASSLVRQGYGYTF
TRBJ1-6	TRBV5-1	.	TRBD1	TGCGCCAGCAGCTCCTCCGGGACAGGGGCTTCACCCCTCCACTTT	CASSSSGTGASPLHF
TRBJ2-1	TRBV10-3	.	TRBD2	TGTGCCATCAGTGATTTCGGCGGGAGTTCCTACAATGAGCAGTTCTTC	CAISDFGGSSYNEQFF
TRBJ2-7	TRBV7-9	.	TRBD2	TGTGCCAGCAGCTCGCGACTAGCGGGTGTGCAGTACTTC	CASSSRLAGVQYF
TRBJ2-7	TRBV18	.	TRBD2	TGTGCCAGCTCCCGGGGGGTATCCCGCGACGAGCAGTACTTC	CASSRGVSRDEQYF
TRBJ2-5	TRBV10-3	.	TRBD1	TGTGCCATCGGGACAGGGGGCCAAGAGACCCAGTACTTC	CAIGTGGQETQYF
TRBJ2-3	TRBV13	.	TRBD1	TGTGCCAGCAGCGTCAGGACAGGTGCTAGCACAGATACGCAGTATTTT	CASSVRTGASTDTQYF
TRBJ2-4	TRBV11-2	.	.	TGTGCCAGCAGCTTAGGTCGGGGAGGGGGCATTCAGTACTTC	CASSLGRGGGIQYF
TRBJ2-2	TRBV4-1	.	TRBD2	TGCGCCAGCAGCCAAGAACGGGGGGGCACCGGGGAGCTGTTTTTT	CASSQERGGTGELFF
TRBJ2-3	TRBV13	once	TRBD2	TGTGCCAGCAGCTTCAAACTAGCGGAAGTCACAGATACGCAGTATTTT	CASSFKLAEVTDTQYF
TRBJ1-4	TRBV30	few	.	TGTGCCTGGACCAAGGACATAACTAATGAAAAACTGTTTTTT	CAWTKDITNEKLFF
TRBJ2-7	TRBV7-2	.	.	TGTGCCAGCAGCTTGGCGTTGTCTAGTTACGAGCAGTACTTC	CASSLALSSYEQYF
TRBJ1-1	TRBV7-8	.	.	TGTGCCAGCGGGCTCAGGGTTTCGGCGAACACTGAAGCTTTCTTT	CASGLRVSANTEAFF
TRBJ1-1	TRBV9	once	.	TGTGCCAGCAGCGTAGACTGGAACACTGAAGCTTTCTTT	CASSVDWNTEAFF
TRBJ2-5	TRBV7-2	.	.	TGTGCCAGTAATCGGGACTCTCAAGAGACCCAGTACTTC	CASNRDSQETQYF
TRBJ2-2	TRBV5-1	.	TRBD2	TGCGCCAGCAGCTTGAGGTCGAGCGGGAGGGCCGGCACCGGGGAGCTGTTTTTT	CASSLRSSGRAGTGELFF
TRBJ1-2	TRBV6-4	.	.	TGTGCCACGACAGGTTGGGATGGTGGCTACACCTTC	CATTGWDGGYTF
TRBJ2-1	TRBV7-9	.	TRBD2	TGTGCCAGCAGCTTACTAGGAGGGACTAGCGGGAATGAGCAGTTCTTC	CASSLLGGTSGNEQFF
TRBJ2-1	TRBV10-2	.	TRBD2	TGCGCCAGCACCTGGACTAGCGAGTACAATGAGCAGTTCTTC	CASTWTSEYNEQFF
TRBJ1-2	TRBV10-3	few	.	TGTGCCATCAGTTACCGGGAGGGATATGGCTACACCTTC	CAISYREGYGYTF
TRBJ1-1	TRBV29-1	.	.	TGCAGCGTTTCCGGGAGGGGGAACACTGAAGCTTTCTTT	CSVSGRGNTEAFF
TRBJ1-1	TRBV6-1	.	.	TGTGCCAGCAGTGAACAGGGCACGAACACTGAAGCTTTCTTT	CASSEQGTNTEAFF
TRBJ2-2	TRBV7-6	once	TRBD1	TGTGCCAGCAGCCAGAGACAGGGGAGGCAACGCGGGGAGCTGTTTTTT	CASSQRQGRQRGELFF
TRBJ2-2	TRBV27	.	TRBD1	TGTGCCAGCAGTAAGGACAGGGGGGGGAACACCGGGGAGCTGTTTTTT	CASSKDRGGNTGELFF
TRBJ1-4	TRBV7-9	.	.	TGTGCCAGCAGCCCCCCCGGTACTAATGAAAAACTGTTTTTT	CASSPPGTNEKLFF
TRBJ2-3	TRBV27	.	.	TGTGCCAGCAGACAGTATGATACGCAGTATTTT	CASRQYDTQYF
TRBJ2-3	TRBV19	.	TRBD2	TGTGCCAGTAGTATGGGGTCTAGCGGGGGTACAGATACGCAGTATTTT	CASSMGSSGGTDTQYF
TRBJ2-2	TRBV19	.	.	TGTGCCAGTAGTTGGGGCAGGGGGAACACCGGGGAGCTGTTTTTT	CASSWGRGNTGELFF
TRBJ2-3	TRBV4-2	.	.	TGTGCCAGCAGCCAAGATCCCAGCGGTCTAGGGGATACGCAGTATTTT	CASSQDPSGLGDTQYF
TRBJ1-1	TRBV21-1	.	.	TGTGCCAGCAGTTCCCGGGACACCGACACTGAAGCTTTCTTT	CASSSRDTDTEAFF
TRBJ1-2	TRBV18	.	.	TGTGCCAGCTCTCTCTCCGCGGGGGCCAGGGACTATGGCTACACCTTC	CASSLSAGARDYGYTF
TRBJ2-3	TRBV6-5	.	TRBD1	TGTGCCAGCAAACGGGCAGGGGGATCAGATACGCAGTATTTT	CASKRAGGSDTQYF
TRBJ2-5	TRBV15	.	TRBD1	TGTGCCACCAAGCGTAGGGACAGGGCATCTCAAGAGACCCAGTACTTC	CATKRRDRASQETQYF
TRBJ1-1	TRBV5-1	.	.	TGCGCCAGCAGCGAGGTTACGACCGGCGACACTGAAGCTTTCTTT	CASSEVTTGDTEAFF
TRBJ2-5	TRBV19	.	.	TGTGCCAGTAGTATGAGGATACAAGAGACCCAGTACTTC	CASSMRIQETQYF
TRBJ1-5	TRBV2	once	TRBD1	TGTGCCAGCAGTGGGACAGGGAATCAGCCCCAGCATTTT	CASSGTGNQPQHF
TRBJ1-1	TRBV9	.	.	TGTGCCAGTACAGGGCAAGGGACTGAAGCTTTCTTT	CASTGQGTEAFF
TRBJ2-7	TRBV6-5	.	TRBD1	TGTGCCAGCACCCCGCCCGGGACAGGGCCGGCCGAGCAGTACTTC	CASTPPGTGPAEQYF